Shown below are 23 T cell receptor beta chains from a single sample sequenced in a study of shared clonotypes between healthy human individuals (dated by TCRdb to 2018 to 2020). The method behind the library was the immunoSEQ multiplex PCR assay. TCRdb's version of the immuneACCESS table is confined to in-frame rearrangements and falls short of the full clone set. An unresolved V gene accounts for under half of the shortfall where checked; the remainder is of unknown origin. The sample table records more than 400,000 clones; approximately 95% of these occur just once. The top ten clones comprise about 0.057% of the sample. Sequencing was done on a sample of naive CD4+ T cells sorted from blood. What this sample's cell subset or site label stands for: CD45RA+ positively selected. These receptors originate from a woman in her twenties or thirties in good health.

This chain links TRBV6-6 with TRBJ2-2, with 8 bases aligning to TRBD2. The trim removed 6 bases at V and 4 bases at J, leaving 4 bases unmatched. Germline CDR1 reads MNHNY; CDR2 reads SVGAGI (reference sequence). This CDR3 has 14 amino acids. In DNA, the CDR3 is TGTGCCAGCAGCACTAGCGGCGTCACCGGGGAGCTGTTTTTT. Translating it yields CASSTSGVTGELFF.

The chain uses TRBV6-1 and TRBJ2-5; no clear D gene. CDR3 length equals 14 residues. Germline V gene data show CDR1 as MNHNS and CDR2 as SASEGT. The ends were cut back, 6 bases at V and 0 bases at J, with 11 bases in the middle. CDR3 coding DNA: TGTGCCAGCAGGTCAGGCACAGACCAAGAGACCCAGTACTTC. Its protein product is CASRSGTDQETQYF.

The V call is TRBV28, the J call TRBJ1-5; no reliable D call. This CDR3 has 14 amino acids. Germline CDR1 MDHEN, CDR2 SYDVKM. Trimming pared 6 bases from V and 0 bases from J, leaving 9 bases between. The CDR3 DNA reads as TGTGCCAGCAGCACAGATTATAGCAATCAGCCCCAGCATTTT. This sequence encodes CASSTDYSNQPQHF.

J is TRBJ2-5 and V is TRBV28; 8 bases map to TRBD2. The V gene's germline CDR1 is MDHEN and CDR2 SYDVKM. Trimming removed 2 bases from V and 5 bases from J; junction bases left unmatched: 13. The CDR3 totals 17 residues. The chain's CDR3 is CASSLIVSGGVRETQYF. The CDR3, as DNA: TGTGCCAGCAGTTTAATAGTGTCGGGGGGGGTTCGGGAGACCCAGTACTTC.

The chain carries TRBV5-4 and TRBJ1-1; weak D call: TRBD1 (5 bases). This CDR3 comprises 15 residues. Per germline, CDR1 SGHNT and CDR2 YYREEE (reference sequence). V was pared by 3 bases and J by 1 base, with 13 bases between. For the CDR3, the DNA is TGTGCCAGCAGCTCGGGGGGACGGAAGAACACTGAAGCTTTCTTT. This sequence encodes CASSSGGRKNTEAFF.

The rearrangement uses TRBV2 and TRBJ1-4; perhaps TRBD1 as D (6 bases). The CDR3 extends over 13 amino acids. CDR1 SNHLY and CDR2 FYNNEI come from the germline V gene. Trimming left V 7 bases short and J 5 bases short, with 11 bases between. This CDR3 is CASKRGHNEKLFF. CDR3 coding DNA: TGTGCCAGCAAGAGGGGACACAATGAAAAACTGTTTTTT.

This clone was observed a few times. The J gene is TRBJ2-2, the V gene TRBV6-1; D might be TRBD1 (6 bases). Germline V gene data show CDR1 as MNHNS and CDR2 as SASEGT. The CDR3 loop spans 13 amino acids. V gave up 11 bases and J gave up 7 bases, with 17 bases separating them. CDR3 bases: TGTGCCGGATCAGGGGCCACGCGCGGGGAGCTGTTTTTT. As protein: CAGSGATRGELFF.

This chain joins TRBV30 and TRBJ2-1; D gene ambiguous. Germline values: CDR1 GTSNPN, CDR2 SVGIG (reference sequence). Trimming cost V 0 bases and J 6 bases, with 12 bases left between them. The CDR3 has 14 residues. In nucleotides, the CDR3 is TGTGCCTGGAGTGTTGGTGGGGTAAGCAATGAGCAGTTCTTC. It encodes CAWSVGGVSNEQFF.

This rearrangement joins TRBV6-5 to TRBJ2-7; 8 nucleotides line up with TRBD2. The germline V gene encodes CDR1 MNHEY and CDR2 SVGAGI. There are 14 residues in the CDR3. J lost 5 bases, V lost 7 bases, and 10 bases had no gene match. The CDR3 loop is CASTRAGVSNEQYF. The DNA for the CDR3 is TGTGCCAGCACTCGAGCGGGAGTGTCTAACGAGCAGTACTTC.

This clone was recorded once. The chain employs TRBV6-5 and TRBJ2-5; TRBD1 agrees at 7 bases. With V trimmed by 4 bases and J by 2 bases, 4 bases remained unmatched. The CDR3 runs 14 residues. CDR1 and CDR2 from the germline V gene are MNHEY and SVGAGI. In DNA form, the CDR3 reads TGTGCCAGCAGTTCATGGGACAGTCAAGAGACCCAGTACTTC. This translates into CASSSWDSQETQYF.

The chain is built from TRBV28 and TRBJ1-2; D is perhaps TRBD1 (5 bases). This CDR3 region has 14 residues. Trimming pared 1 base from V and 8 bases from J, leaving 14 bases between. Germline CDR1 reads MDHEN; CDR2 reads SYDVKM. CDR3 nucleotides: TGTGCCAGCAGTTTATACGCGGGACTGGGAGGCTACACCTTC. This sequence encodes CASSLYAGLGGYTF.

The V call is TRBV9, the J call TRBJ1-2; weak D call: TRBD1 (5 bases). The germline V gene encodes CDR1 SGDLS and CDR2 YYNGEE. Deletions cut 4 bases from V and 10 bases from J, with 20 bases between. This CDR3 contains 14 residues. DNA of the CDR3: TGTGCCAGCAGCTTACGACCCGTGGGGCATGTCTACACCTTC. Amino acids: CASSLRPVGHVYTF. Full variable domain (remainder filled in from reference TRBV9 and TRBJ1-2): DSGVTQTPKHLITATGQRVTLRCSPRSGDLSVYWYQQSLDQGLQFLIQYYNGEERAKGNILERFSAQQFPDLHSELNLSSLELGDSALYFCASSLRPVGHVYTFGSGTRLTVV.

The chain is built from TRBV19 and TRBJ1-1, with 7 bases identical to TRBD1. Germline V CDR1 and CDR2: LNHDA, SQIVND (reference sequence). V shed 3 bases, J shed 1 base, and the junction held 8 bases outside the gene matches. The CDR3 is 16 residues long. The DNA for the CDR3 is TGTGCCAGTAGTATTACCTGGACAGGTACGAACACTGAAGCTTTCTTT. It yields the protein CASSITWTGTNTEAFF.

The V call is TRBV28, the J call TRBJ2-1; D is possibly TRBD1 or TRBD2 (5 bases each). This CDR3 has 14 residues. V shed 5 bases and J shed 6 bases, with 14 bases lying between them. Germline CDR1 and CDR2: MDHEN and SYDVKM. DNA for the CDR3: TGTGCCAGCAGTCCCGAGGGGCATCGCAATGAGCAGTTCTTC. Encoded protein: CASSPEGHRNEQFF.

The rearrangement links TRBV27 to TRBJ1-2, with 9 bases identical to TRBD1. Per the germline V gene, CDR1 is MNHEY and CDR2 is SMNVEV (reference sequence). The J segment lost 4 bases and the V segment lost 0 bases, leaving 3 bases of the junction unmatched. The CDR3 sequence is 15 residues long. The DNA of the CDR3 is TGTGCCAGCAGTTTATCGAAGGGACAGGGCTATGGCTACACCTTC. Amino acid sequence: CASSLSKGQGYGYTF.

V usage is TRBV10-2 and J usage is TRBJ2-7; 9 positions match TRBD1. J lost 5 bases, V lost 0 bases, and 5 bases had no gene match. This CDR3 region has 15 residues. CDR1 and CDR2 (germline): WSHSY, SAAADI. The CDR3, as DNA: TGCGCCAGCAGTGAGTCACAGGGGGCATTGGACGAGCAGTACTTC. Its protein product is CASSESQGALDEQYF.

The chain links TRBV13 to TRBJ2-7; 9 bases agree with TRBD1. Germline loops: CDR1 PRHDT, CDR2 FYEKMQ (reference sequence). Trimming took 0 bases from V and 2 from J; bases not matched to a gene: 5. This CDR3 comprises 16 residues. The CDR3 DNA sequence: TGTGCCAGCAGCTTAGGAACCGGGACAGGGACCTACGAGCAGTACTTC. This gives the protein CASSLGTGTGTYEQYF.

This chain uses TRBV5-1 with TRBJ1-6, with TRBD1 as a possible D gene (5 bases). The CDR3 is 13 amino acids. V shed 1 base and J shed 10 bases, with 9 bases lying between them. Germline CDR1 SGHRS, CDR2 YFSETQ. CDR3 region: CASSLSEGSPLHF. CDR3 in DNA: TGCGCCAGCAGCTTGAGTGAGGGGTCACCCCTCCACTTT.

This chain links TRBV4-2 with TRBJ1-2; perhaps TRBD1 as D (6 bases). Trimming left V 0 bases short and J 4 bases short, with 27 bases between. The CDR3 sequence is 20 residues long. Per the germline V gene, CDR1 is LGHNA and CDR2 is YNFKEQ. The CDR3 DNA follows: TGTGCCAGCAGCCAAGATAGGTCTTATAGGGGGGGGTGGTCTGCCTATGGCTACACCTTC. Residues: CASSQDRSYRGGWSAYGYTF.

The chain employs TRBV30 and TRBJ1-5; D gene ambiguous. The V end lost 0 bases, the J end lost 2 bases, and 5 bases lay between the germline ends. Germline values: CDR1 GTSNPN, CDR2 SVGIG (reference sequence). The CDR3 spans 13 residues. The CDR3 protein is CAWSVTGNQPQHF. CDR3 DNA sequence: TGTGCCTGGAGTGTGACTGGCAATCAGCCCCAGCATTTT. Together with reference TRBV30 and TRBJ1-5, the CDR3 gives the full variable domain: SQTIHQWPATLVQPVGSPLSLECTVEGTSNPNLYWYRQAAGRGLQLLFYSVGIGQISSEVPQNLSASRPQDRQFILSSKKLLLSDSGFYLCAWSVTGNQPQHFGDGTRLSIL.

V and J are TRBV5-1 and TRBJ2-3; a weak D match, TRBD1 (6 bases). The CDR3 extends over 15 amino acids. V shed 4 bases and J shed 4 bases, with 16 bases lying between them. Germline V gene sequence: CDR1 SGHRS, CDR2 YFSETQ. The CDR3 DNA reads TGCGCCAGCAGCCCCACCGCAGGGGTGGCAGATACGCAGTATTTT. It translates to CASSPTAGVADTQYF.

DNA of the CDR3: TGTGCCAGCTCACCTAGGGACAGTACAAACACTGAAGCTTTCTTT. Translated, it gives CASSPRDSTNTEAFF. This chain connects TRBV18 to TRBJ1-1; 7 positions match TRBD1. V shed 3 bases and J 2 bases; nucleotides not matched to a gene: 6. The CDR3 is 15 residues long. CDR1 and CDR2 (germline): KGHSH, LQKENI. Using reference TRBV18 and TRBJ1-1 for the parts outside the CDR3, the full variable domain is NAGVMQNPRHLVRRRGQEARLRCSPMKGHSHVYWYRQLPEEGLKFMVYLQKENIIDESGMPKERFSAEFPKEGPSILRIQQVVRGDSAAYFCASSPRDSTNTEAFFGQGTRLTVV.

This clone was seen more than once but under ten times. The chain employs TRBV19 and TRBJ1-1; possibly TRBD1 for D (6 bases). The CDR3 sequence is 14 residues long. V dropped 6 bases and J dropped 3 bases, with 14 bases sitting between them. CDR1 and CDR2 (germline): LNHDA, SQIVND (reference sequence). Here the CDR3 reads CASSRTGGDTEAFF. The DNA of the CDR3 is TGTGCCAGTAGCCGGACCGGGGGCGACACTGAAGCTTTCTTT. The whole variable domain, remainder taken from reference TRBV19 and TRBJ1-1, is DGGITQSPKYLFRKEGQNVTLSCEQNLNHDAMYWYRQDPGQGLRLIYYSQIVNDFQKGDIAEGYSVSREKKESFPLTVTSAQKNPTAFYLCASSRTGGDTEAFFGQGTRLTVV.